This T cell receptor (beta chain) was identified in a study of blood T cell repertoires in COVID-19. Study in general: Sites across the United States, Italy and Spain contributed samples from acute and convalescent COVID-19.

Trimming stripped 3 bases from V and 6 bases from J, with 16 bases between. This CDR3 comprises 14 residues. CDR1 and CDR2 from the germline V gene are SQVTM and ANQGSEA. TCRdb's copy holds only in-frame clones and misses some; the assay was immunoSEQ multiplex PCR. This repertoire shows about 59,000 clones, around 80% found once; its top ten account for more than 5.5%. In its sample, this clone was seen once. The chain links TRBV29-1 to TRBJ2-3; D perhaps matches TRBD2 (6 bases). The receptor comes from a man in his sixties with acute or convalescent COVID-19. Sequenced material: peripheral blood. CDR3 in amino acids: CSVESDTGRDTQYF. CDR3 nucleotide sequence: TGCAGCGTTGAGAGCGACACGGGGAGGGATACGCAGTATTTT.